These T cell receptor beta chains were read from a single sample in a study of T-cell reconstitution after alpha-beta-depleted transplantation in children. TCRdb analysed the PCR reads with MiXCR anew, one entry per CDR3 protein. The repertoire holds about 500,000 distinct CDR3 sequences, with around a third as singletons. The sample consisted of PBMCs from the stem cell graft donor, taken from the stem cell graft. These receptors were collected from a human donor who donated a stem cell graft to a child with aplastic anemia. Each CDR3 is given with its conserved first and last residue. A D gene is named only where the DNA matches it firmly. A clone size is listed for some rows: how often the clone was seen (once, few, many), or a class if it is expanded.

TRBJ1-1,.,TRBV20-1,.,CSAIIKATGHKNTEAFF,TGCAGTGCTATAATTAAAGCGACGGGACACAAGAACACTGAAGCTTTCTTT
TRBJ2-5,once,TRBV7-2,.,CASSLGAAQETQYF,TGTGCCAGCAGCTTAGGCGCAGCCCAAGAGACCCAGTACTTC
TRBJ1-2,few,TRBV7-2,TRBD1,CASSSSPTGGYGYTF,TGTGCCAGCAGCTCATCTCCGACAGGGGGTTATGGCTACACCTTC
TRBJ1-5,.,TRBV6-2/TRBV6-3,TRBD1,CASGQGFNQPQHF,TGTGCCAGCGGACAGGGGTTCAATCAGCCCCAGCATTTT
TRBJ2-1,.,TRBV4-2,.,CASSQETYNEQFF,TGTGCCAGCAGCCAAGAAACCTACAATGAGCAGTTCTTC
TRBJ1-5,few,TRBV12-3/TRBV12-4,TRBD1,CASSRTDRGAYSNQPQHF,TGTGCCAGCAGCCGAACGGACAGGGGCGCTTATAGCAATCAGCCCCAGCATTTT
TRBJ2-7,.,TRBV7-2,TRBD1,CASSPGQGFAYF,TGTGCCAGCAGCCCGGGACAGGGATTCGCGTACTTC
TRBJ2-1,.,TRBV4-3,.,CASSQEIGIGGNEQFF,TGCGCCAGCAGCCAAGAAATTGGGATCGGGGGCAATGAGCAGTTCTTC
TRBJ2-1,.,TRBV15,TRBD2,CATREHSGSVNEQFF,TGTGCCACCAGGGAGCATAGCGGGAGTGTCAATGAGCAGTTCTTC
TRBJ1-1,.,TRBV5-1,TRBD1,CASSPGQGDYYEAFF,TGCGCCAGCAGCCCGGGACAGGGCGATTATTATGAAGCTTTCTTT
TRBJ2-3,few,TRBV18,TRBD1,CASSPRTGASTDTQYF,TGTGCCAGCTCACCCCGGACAGGGGCTAGCACAGATACGCAGTATTTT
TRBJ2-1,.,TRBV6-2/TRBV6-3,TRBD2,CASSSSGKSYNEQFF,TGTGCCAGCAGTTCTAGCGGGAAGTCCTACAATGAGCAGTTCTTC
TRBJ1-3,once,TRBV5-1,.,CASSFTGYGNTIYF,TGCGCCAGCAGCTTCACAGGGTACGGAAACACCATATATTTT
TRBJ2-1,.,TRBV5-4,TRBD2,CASSFPFGRTGTSGNNEQFF,TGTGCCAGCAGCTTTCCCTTTGGGCGAACCGGGACTAGCGGAAACAATGAGCAGTTCTTC
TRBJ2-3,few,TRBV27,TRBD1,CASTRVRTGGTTDTQYF,TGTGCCAGCACCCGTGTCCGGACAGGGGGAACCACAGATACGCAGTATTTT
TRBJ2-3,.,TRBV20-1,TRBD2,CSATPTSGSNTDTQYF,TGCAGTGCTACTCCGACTAGCGGGAGCAACACAGATACGCAGTATTTT
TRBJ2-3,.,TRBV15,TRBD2,CATSRLATSEEDTQYF,TGTGCCACCAGCCGATTGGCGACTAGCGAGGAAGATACGCAGTATTTT
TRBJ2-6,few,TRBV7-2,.,CASSLGRVRWGANVLTF,TGTGCCAGCAGCTTAGGCAGGGTCCGGTGGGGGGCCAACGTCCTGACTTTC
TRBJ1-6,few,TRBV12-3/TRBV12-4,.,CASSLVGTSTNSPLHF,TGTGCCAGCAGTTTAGTGGGGACTTCGACTAATTCACCCCTCCACTTT
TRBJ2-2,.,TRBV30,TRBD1,CAWSGQGGRSWSTGELFF,TGTGCCTGGAGCGGACAGGGCGGACGAAGTTGGAGCACCGGGGAGCTGTTTTTT
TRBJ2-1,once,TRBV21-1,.,CASSIDRVPYNEQFF,TGTGCCAGCAGCATCGACAGGGTACCCTACAATGAGCAGTTCTTC
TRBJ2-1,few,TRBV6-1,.,CASTGSGLNEQFF,TGTGCCAGCACCGGATCGGGGTTAAATGAGCAGTTCTTC
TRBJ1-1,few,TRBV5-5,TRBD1,CASSLVDRGTEAFF,TGTGCCAGCAGCTTGGTGGACAGGGGTACTGAAGCTTTCTTT
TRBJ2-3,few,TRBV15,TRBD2,CATSRALAGLDTQYF,TGTGCCACCAGCAGGGCCCTAGCGGGCCTCGATACGCAGTATTTT